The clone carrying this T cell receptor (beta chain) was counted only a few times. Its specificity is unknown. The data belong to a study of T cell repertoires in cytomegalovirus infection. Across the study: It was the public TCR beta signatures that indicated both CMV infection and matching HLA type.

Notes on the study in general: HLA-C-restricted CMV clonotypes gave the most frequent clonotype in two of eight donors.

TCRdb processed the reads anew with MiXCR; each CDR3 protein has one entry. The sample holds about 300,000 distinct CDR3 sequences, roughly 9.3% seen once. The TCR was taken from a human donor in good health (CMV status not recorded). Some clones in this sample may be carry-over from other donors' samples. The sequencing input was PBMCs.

CDR3: CSARGPEASGGYTF. CDR3 in DNA: TGCAGTGCTAGAGGTCCAGAGGCTTCGGGCGGCTACACCTTC. The V and J genes are TRBV20-1 and TRBJ1-2; D is unresolved. Germline V lookup: CDR1 DFQATT, CDR2 SNEGSKA (reference sequence). The V gene lost 1 base and the J gene lost 8 bases, with 17 bases spanning the gap. This CDR3 is built from 14 residues.